This entry concerns a single TCR beta chain. Its antigen remains unknown. The primer mix had 60 Vbeta and 13 Jbeta primers. Measured with immunoSEQ multiplex PCR; TCRdb has only the in-frame clones, and not every one. The table lists around 31,000 clones, 62% of them singletons. The sample comes from a study of cytomegalovirus exposure and HLA in healthy donors. Study conclusions and caveats: Sequencing had likely introduced a cluster of highly shared sequence variants as an artifact. Most CMV-associated TCR beta chains were later found to appear HLA-restricted. It was only CMV serostatus that was available as immune exposure information.

Regarding donors, all were healthy bone marrow donors. The CDR3 length is 14 residues. CDR1 is MNHNS and CDR2 is SASEGT in the germline V gene. V was clipped by 3 bases and J by 0 bases, with 8 bases between them. Sequences were obtained from PBMCs. The TCR originated in a male donor in good health and CMV-seropositive. This chain joins TRBV6-1 and TRBJ1-1; D is unclear. The CDR3 here is CASSEASLNTEAFF. The DNA of the CDR3 is TGTGCCAGCAGTGAGGCCAGTTTGAACACTGAAGCTTTCTTT.